The subject of this entry is one TCR beta chain. This clonotype was seen at least ten times. Its binding antigen is unknown. Base qualities are not at hand, and no much larger clone is one base apart. The sample's time point label, decoded: day 60 (about 2 months) after transplantation. The treatment or condition label on this specimen signifies: allogeneic hematopoietic cell transplantation with graft depleted of TCRalphabeta T cells and CD19 B cells. The transplant recipients were children given TCRalphabeta/CD19-depleted allogeneic hematopoietic cell grafts. The receptor library was made with PCR. TCRdb shows the sequencer as Illumina HiSeq 2500. Molecular barcoding was employed in the preparation of TCR libraries, with unique molecular identifiers being used to normalize TCRbeta repertoire quantification. TCRdb reprocessed the public reads (quality trimming at Q25 with fastp, clone calling with MiXCR) and kept in-frame beta chains. CDR3 protein sequences are deduplicated, and each keeps its most common genes and DNA. The sample yields almost 3,000 distinct CDR3 sequences; 20% to 25% were counted once. Of the sample, under 45% falls within the top ten clones.

These data are taken from a study of T-cell reconstitution after alpha-beta-depleted transplantation in children (dated by TCRdb to 2016 to 2017). As for the study more broadly: Using TCR repertoire profiling, the study followed T-cell immune reconstitution in a quantitative way in children after TCRalphabeta/CD19-depleted allogeneic hematopoietic cell transplantation.

Trimming accounts for 4 bases at V and 1 base at J, while the number of junction bases matched to no gene is 6. The CDR3 goes from the cysteine to the phenylalanine over 16 residues. This entry keeps only the CDR3 DNA: 48 bases, framed from base 1. From a lookup of the germline V gene, CDR1 and CDR2 are LGHNA and YNFKEQ. What the authors observed across the whole study: Hyperexpanded clone frequencies declined over subsequent months; after one year, T-cell counts and TCRbeta diversity were mostly attributed to newly produced T cells. In some patients, high TCRbeta diversity at day 60 was attributed to recipient T cells and intrathymic progenitors that had survived conditioning. Apparently early alphabetaT-cell count recovery about two months after transplant reportedly relied on only several hundred rapidly expanded clones derived from non-depleted graft cells.

The chain couples TRBV4-2 to TRBJ2-1, with TRBD2 matching 8 junction bases. This sequence was found in a female patient aged 10 to 17 who had a stem cell transplant for acute lymphoblastic leukemia, so the T cells may come from the graft donor. The source material was PBMCs, mostly from graft donor cells, sampled 60 days after TCRalphabeta/CD19-depleted stem cell transplant. The nucleotide sequence reads TGTGCCAGCAGCCCGGGAGGGGGGTCGTCCTACAATGAGCAGTTCTTC. This sequence encodes CASSPGGGSSYNEQFF.